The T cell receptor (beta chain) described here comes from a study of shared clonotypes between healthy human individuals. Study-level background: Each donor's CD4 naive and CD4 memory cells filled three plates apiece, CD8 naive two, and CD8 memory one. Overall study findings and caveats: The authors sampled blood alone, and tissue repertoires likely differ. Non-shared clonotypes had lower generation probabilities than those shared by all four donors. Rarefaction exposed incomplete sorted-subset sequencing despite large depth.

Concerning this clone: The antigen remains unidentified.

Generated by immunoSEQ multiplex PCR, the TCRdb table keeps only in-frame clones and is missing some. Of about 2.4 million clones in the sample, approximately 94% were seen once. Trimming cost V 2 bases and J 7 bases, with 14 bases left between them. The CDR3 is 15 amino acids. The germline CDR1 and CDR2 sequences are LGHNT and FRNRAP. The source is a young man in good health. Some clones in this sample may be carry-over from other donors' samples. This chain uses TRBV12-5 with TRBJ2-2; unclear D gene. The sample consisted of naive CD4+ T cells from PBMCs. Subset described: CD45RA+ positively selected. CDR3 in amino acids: CASGLLTGGIGELFF. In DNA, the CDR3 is TGTGCTAGTGGTTTGCTGACCGGTGGAATCGGGGAGCTGTTTTTT.